This TCR beta chain was observed in a study of blood T cell repertoires in COVID-19. Study in general: There were acute and convalescent COVID-19 samples, and they came from the United States, Italy and Spain. PBMCs, B-cell-depleted T cells, or T cells were the source of the cDNA or gDNA that made up the material.

Germline assignment: CDR1 SGHTA and CDR2 FQGNSA. CDR3 size: 15 residues. The V end was cut by 1 base, the J end by 2 bases, with 12 bases between. Per the authors' pipeline: Amplification of reference gene primers was used by the study to estimate nucleated cell counts. Produced via immunoSEQ multiplex PCR; TCRdb's table is partial and in-frame only. V and J calls plus clone size are reproduced from that table; the DNA served to infer D and trimming. The table shows 70,000 or so clones, with roughly 86% occurring only once. The chain joins TRBV7-2 to TRBJ2-7; possible D gene TRBD1, 5 bases. The receptor's source is a man aged 70-80 years with active COVID-19. The sample consisted of peripheral blood. Written as DNA, the CDR3 is TGTGCCAGCAGCTTAGATCCAGGGTGGGCCTACGAGCAGTACTTC. Protein product: CASSLDPGWAYEQYF. Full variable domain (remainder filled in from reference TRBV7-2 and TRBJ2-7): GAGVSQSPSNKVTEKGKDVELRCDPISGHTALYWYRQSLGQGLEFLIYFQGNSAPDKSGLPSDRFSAERTGGSVSTLTIQRTQQEDSAVYLCASSLDPGWAYEQYFGPGTRLTVT.